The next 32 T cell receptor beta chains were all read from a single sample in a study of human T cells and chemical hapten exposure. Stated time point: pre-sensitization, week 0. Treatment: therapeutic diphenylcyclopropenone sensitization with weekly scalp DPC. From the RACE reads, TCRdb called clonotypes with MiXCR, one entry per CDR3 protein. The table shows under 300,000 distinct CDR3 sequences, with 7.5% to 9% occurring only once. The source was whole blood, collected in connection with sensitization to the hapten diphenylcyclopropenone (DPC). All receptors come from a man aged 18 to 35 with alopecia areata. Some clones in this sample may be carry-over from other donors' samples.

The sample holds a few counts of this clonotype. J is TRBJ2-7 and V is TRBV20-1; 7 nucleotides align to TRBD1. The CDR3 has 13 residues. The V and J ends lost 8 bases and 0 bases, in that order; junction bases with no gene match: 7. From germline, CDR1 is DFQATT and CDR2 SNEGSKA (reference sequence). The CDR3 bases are TGCAGTAACCGGGACAGAAGCTCCTACGAGCAGTACTTC. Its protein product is CSNRDRSSYEQYF.

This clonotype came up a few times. The CDR3 sequence is CASSLLGARGETQYF. The CDR3 nucleotides read TGTGCCAGCAGTTTGCTTGGGGCCCGTGGGGAGACCCAGTACTTC. This sequence joins TRBV12-3 or TRBV12-4 and TRBJ2-5; D possibly corresponds to TRBD1 (5 bases). V was pared by 3 bases and J by 5 bases, with 16 bases between. There are 15 residues in the CDR3.

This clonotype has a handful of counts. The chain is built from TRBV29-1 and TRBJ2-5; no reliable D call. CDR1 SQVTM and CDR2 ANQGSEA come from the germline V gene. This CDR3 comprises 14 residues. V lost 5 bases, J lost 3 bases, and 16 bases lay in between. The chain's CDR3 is CSVQLNYIKETQYF. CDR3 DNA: TGCAGCGTTCAATTAAACTATATAAAAGAGACCCAGTACTTC. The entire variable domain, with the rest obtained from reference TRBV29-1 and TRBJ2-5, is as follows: SAVISQKPSRDICQRGTSLTIQCQVDSQVTMMFWYRQQPGQSLTLIATANQGSEATYESGFVIDKFPISRPNLTFSTLTVSNMSPEDSSIYLCSVQLNYIKETQYFGPGTRLLVL.

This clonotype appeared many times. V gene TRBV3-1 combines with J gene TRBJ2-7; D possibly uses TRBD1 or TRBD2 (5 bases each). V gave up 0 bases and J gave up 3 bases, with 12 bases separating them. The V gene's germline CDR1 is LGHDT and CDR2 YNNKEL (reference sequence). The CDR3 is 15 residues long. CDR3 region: CASSQDRGTGYEQYF. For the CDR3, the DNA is TGTGCCAGCAGCCAAGATAGAGGGACCGGCTACGAGCAGTACTTC.

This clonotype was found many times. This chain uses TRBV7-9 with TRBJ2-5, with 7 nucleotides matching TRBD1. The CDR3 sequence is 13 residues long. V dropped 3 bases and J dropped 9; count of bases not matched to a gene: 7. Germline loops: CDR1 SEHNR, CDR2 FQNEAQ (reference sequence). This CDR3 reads CASSFTGVGAQYF. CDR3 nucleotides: TGTGCCAGCAGCTTCACAGGGGTAGGCGCCCAGTACTTC.

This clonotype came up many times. CDR3 DNA sequence: TGCAGCGTTTACGGCAGGGAGGCCTATGGCTACACCTTC. Encoded protein: CSVYGREAYGYTF. The V call is TRBV29-1, the J call TRBJ1-2; the D gene is possibly TRBD1 (5 bases). This CDR3 has 13 residues. Germline CDR1 reads SQVTM; CDR2 reads ANQGSEA. V dropped 5 bases and J dropped 4 bases, with 14 bases sitting between them.

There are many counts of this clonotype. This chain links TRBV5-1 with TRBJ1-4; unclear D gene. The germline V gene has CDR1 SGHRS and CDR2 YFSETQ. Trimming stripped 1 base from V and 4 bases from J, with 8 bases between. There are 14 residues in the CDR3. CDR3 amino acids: CASSLPSFNEKLFF. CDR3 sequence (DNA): TGCGCCAGCAGCTTGCCCAGCTTTAATGAAAAACTGTTTTTT.

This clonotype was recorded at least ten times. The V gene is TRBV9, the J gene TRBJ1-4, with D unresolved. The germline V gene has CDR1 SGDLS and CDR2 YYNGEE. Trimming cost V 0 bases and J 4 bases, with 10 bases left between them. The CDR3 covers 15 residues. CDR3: CASSVAGHGNEKLFF. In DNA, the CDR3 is TGTGCCAGCAGCGTAGCTGGGCACGGTAATGAAAAACTGTTTTTT.

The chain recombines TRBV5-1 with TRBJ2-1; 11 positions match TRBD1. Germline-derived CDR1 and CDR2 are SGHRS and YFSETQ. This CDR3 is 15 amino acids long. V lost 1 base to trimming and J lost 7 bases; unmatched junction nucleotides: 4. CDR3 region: CASSLQRDRGNEQFF. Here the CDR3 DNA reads TGCGCCAGCAGCTTGCAACGGGACAGGGGGAATGAGCAGTTCTTC.

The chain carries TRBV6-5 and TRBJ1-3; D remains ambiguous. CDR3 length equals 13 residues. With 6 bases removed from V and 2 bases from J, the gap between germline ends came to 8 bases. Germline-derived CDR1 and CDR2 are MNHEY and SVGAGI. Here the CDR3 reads CASRVGTGNTIYF. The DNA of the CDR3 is TGTGCCAGCAGAGTAGGGACTGGAAACACCATATATTTT.

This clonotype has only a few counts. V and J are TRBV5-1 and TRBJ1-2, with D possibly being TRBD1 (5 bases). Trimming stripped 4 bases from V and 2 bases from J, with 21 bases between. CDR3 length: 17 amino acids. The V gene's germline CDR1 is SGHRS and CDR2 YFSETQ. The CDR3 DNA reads TGCGCCAGCAGCCTAAAGAACCGGGACTTTGCGAACTATGGCTACACCTTC. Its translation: CASSLKNRDFANYGYTF. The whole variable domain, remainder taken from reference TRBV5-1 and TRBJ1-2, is KAGVTQTPRYLIKTRGQQVTLSCSPISGHRSVSWYQQTPGQGLQFLFEYFSETQRNKGNFPGRFSGRQFSNSRSEMNVSTLELGDSALYLCASSLKNRDFANYGYTFGSGTRLTVV.

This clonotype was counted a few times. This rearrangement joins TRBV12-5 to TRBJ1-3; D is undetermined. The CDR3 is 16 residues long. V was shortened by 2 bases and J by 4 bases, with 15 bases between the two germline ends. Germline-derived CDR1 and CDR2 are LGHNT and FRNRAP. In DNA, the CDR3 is TGTGCTAGTGGTTTGCTTCGTCGGGCCTGGGGAAACACCATATATTTT. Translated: CASGLLRRAWGNTIYF.

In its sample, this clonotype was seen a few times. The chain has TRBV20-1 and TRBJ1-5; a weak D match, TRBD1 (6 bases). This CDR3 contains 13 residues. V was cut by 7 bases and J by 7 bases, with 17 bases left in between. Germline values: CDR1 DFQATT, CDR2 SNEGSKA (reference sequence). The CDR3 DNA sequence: TGCAGTGGAGGGGGGGGGCACGGGCAGCCCCAGCATTTT. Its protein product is CSGGGGHGQPQHF.

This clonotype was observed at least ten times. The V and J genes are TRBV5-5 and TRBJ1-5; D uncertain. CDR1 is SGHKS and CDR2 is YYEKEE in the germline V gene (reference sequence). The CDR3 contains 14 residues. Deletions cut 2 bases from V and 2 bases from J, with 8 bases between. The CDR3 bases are TGTGCCAGCAGCTTAGGGTATGGCAATCAGCCCCAGCATTTT. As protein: CASSLGYGNQPQHF.

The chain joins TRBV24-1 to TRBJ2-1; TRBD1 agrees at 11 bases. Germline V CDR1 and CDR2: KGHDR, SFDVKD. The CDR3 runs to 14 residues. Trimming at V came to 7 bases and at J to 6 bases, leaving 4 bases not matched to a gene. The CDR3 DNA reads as TGTGCCACCAGAGGACAGGGGGCTGTCAATGAGCAGTTCTTC. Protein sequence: CATRGQGAVNEQFF.

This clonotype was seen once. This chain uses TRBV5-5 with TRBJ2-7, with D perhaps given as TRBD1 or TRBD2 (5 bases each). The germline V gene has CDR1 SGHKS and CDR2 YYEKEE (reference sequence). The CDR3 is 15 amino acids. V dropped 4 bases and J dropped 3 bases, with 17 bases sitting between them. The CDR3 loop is CASSPGPGPLYEQYV. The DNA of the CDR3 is TGTGCCAGCAGCCCAGGACCGGGACCTCTCTACGAGCAGTACGTC.

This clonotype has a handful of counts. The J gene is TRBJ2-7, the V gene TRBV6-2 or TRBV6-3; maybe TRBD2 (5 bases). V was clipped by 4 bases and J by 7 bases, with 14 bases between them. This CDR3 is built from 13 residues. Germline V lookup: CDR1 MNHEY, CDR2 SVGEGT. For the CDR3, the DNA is TGTGCCAGCAGTTCGGGGAGACACGGGGAGCAGTACGTC. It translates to CASSSGRHGEQYV.

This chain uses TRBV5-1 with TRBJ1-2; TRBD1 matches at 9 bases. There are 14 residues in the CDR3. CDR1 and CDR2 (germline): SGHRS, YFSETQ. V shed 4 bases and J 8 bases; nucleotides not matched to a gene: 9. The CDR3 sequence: CASSPETGGGGYTF. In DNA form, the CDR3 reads TGCGCCAGCAGCCCCGAGACAGGGGGAGGAGGCTACACCTTC.

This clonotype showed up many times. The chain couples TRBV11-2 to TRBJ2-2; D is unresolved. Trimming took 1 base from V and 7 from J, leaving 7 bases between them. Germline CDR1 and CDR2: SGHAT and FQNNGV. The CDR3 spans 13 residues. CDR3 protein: CASSLGRVGELFF. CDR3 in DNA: TGTGCCAGCAGCTTAGGACGAGTCGGGGAGCTGTTTTTT.

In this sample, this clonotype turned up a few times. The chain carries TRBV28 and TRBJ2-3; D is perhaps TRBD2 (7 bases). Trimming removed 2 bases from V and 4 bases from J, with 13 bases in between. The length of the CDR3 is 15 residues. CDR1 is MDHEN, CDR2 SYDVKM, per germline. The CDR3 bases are TGTGCCAGCAGTTTAACGGGGGGCGGCGCAGATACGCAGTATTTT. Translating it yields CASSLTGGGADTQYF.

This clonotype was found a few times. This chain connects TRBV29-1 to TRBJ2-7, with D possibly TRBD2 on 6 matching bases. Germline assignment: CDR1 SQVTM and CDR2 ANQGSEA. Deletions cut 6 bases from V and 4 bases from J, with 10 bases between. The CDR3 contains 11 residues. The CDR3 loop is CSVFSGYEQYF. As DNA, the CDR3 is TGCAGCGTCTTCAGCGGGTACGAGCAGTACTTC.

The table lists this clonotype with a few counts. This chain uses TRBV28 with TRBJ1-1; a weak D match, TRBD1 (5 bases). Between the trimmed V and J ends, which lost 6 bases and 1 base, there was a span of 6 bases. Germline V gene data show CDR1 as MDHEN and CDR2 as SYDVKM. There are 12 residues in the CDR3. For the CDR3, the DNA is TGTGCCAGCAGCGGACAGAACACTGAAGCTTTCTTT. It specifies CASSGQNTEAFF.

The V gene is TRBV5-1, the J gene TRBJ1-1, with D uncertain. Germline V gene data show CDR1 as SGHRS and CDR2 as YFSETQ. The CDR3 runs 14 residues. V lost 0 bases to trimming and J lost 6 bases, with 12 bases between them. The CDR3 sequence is CASSLAVYGAEAFF. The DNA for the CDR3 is TGCGCCAGCAGCTTGGCGGTTTACGGGGCTGAAGCTTTCTTT.

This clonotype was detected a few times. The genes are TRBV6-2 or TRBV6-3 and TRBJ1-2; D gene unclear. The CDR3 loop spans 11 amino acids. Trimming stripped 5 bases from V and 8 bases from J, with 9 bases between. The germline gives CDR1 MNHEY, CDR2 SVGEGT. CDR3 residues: CASSALKGYTF. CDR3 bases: TGTGCCAGCAGTGCCCTCAAGGGCTACACCTTC.

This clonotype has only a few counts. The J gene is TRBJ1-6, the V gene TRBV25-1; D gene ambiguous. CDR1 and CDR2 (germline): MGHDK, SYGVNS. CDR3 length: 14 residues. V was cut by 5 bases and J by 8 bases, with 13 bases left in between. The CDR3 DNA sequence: TGTGCCAGCAGTTTGCCCGGGAGCTATTCACCCCTCCACTTT. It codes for CASSLPGSYSPLHF.

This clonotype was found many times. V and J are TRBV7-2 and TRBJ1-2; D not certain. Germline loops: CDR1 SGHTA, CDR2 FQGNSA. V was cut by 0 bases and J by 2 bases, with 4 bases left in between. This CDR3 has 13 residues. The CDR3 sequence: CASSLARNYGYTF. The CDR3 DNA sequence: TGTGCCAGCAGCTTAGCCAGGAACTATGGCTACACCTTC.

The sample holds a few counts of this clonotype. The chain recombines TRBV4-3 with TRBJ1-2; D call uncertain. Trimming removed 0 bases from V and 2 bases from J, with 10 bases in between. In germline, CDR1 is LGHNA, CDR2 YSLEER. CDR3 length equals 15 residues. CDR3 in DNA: TGCGCCAGCAGCCAAGATTACAAAGGGAACTATGGCTACACCTTC. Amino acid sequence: CASSQDYKGNYGYTF.

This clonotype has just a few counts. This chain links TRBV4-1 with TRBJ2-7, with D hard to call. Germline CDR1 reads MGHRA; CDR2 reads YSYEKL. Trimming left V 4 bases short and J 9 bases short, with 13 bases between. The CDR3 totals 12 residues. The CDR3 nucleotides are TGCGCCAGCAGCCCGAGTGCTCTTGTGCAGTACTTC. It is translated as CASSPSALVQYF.

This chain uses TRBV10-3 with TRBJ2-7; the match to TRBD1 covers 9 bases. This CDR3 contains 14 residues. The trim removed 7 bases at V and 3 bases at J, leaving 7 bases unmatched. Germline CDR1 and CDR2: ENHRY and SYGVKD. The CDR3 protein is CAITDPTGGYEQYF. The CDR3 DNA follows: TGTGCCATCACAGACCCGACAGGGGGCTACGAGCAGTACTTC.

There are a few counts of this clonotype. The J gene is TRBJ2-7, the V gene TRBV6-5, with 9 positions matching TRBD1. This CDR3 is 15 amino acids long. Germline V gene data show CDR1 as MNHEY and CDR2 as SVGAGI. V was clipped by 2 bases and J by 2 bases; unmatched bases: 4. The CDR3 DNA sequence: TGTGCCAGCAGTTACGGGACAGGGCCTACCTACGAGCAGTACGTC. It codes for CASSYGTGPTYEQYV.

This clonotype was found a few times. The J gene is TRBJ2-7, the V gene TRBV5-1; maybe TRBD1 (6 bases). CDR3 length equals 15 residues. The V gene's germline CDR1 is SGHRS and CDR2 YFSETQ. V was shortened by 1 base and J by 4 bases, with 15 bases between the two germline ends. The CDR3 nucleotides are TGCGCCAGCAGCTTGTTCAGGGGAGATTCGTACGAGCAGTACTTC. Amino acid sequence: CASSLFRGDSYEQYF.

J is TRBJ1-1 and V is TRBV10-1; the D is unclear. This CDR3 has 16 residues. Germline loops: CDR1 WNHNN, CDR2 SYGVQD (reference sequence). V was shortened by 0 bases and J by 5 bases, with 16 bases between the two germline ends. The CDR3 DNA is TGCGCCAGCAGTGAGTCGATGGGAAAAGCAAATACTGAAGCTTTCTTT. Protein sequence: CASSESMGKANTEAFF.